Following are 30 T cell receptor beta chains from one sample sequenced in a study of cytomegalovirus exposure and HLA in healthy donors. Only in-frame clones appear in the TCRdb table, and some are missing; sequencing was by immunoSEQ multiplex PCR. This repertoire shows just under 75,000 clones, approximately 94% found once; its top ten account for more than 2.5%. The sequencing sample was made of PBMCs. These receptors were taken from a young woman in good health and CMV-seropositive.

The rearrangement links TRBV5-1 to TRBJ1-2, with a tentative D call TRBD1 (5 bases). Germline V gene data show CDR1 as SGHRS and CDR2 as YFSETQ. CDR3 size: 18 residues. Trimming shortened V by 1 base and J by 0 bases, and 19 bases separated the two germline ends. The DNA for the CDR3 is TGCGCCAGCAGCTTGAACGGGGGATTCGGGCGTGCTAACTATGGCTACACCTTC. Translating it yields CASSLNGGFGRANYGYTF. The full variable domain, with the rest looked up from reference TRBV5-1 and TRBJ1-2, is KAGVTQTPRYLIKTRGQQVTLSCSPISGHRSVSWYQQTPGQGLQFLFEYFSETQRNKGNFPGRFSGRQFSNSRSEMNVSTLELGDSALYLCASSLNGGFGRANYGYTFGSGTRLTVV.

The genes are TRBV6-1 and TRBJ1-5; D gene uncertain. The CDR3 sequence is 15 residues long. Trimming took off 7 bases at V and 3 bases at J, with 16 bases between the two ends. Germline CDR1 reads MNHNS; CDR2 reads SASEGT. The CDR3 sequence is CASIMGRNDNQPQHF. The CDR3, as DNA: TGTGCCAGCATTATGGGCAGGAACGACAATCAGCCCCAGCATTTT.

This rearrangement joins TRBV7-3 to TRBJ2-3; 7 bases map to TRBD2. The CDR3 has 14 amino acids. J was trimmed by 2 bases and V by 6 bases; bases with no gene match: 5. Germline values: CDR1 SGHTA, CDR2 FQGTGA. As DNA, the CDR3 is TGTGCCAGCAGGCCTAGCGGAAACACAGATACGCAGTATTTT. Amino acid sequence: CASRPSGNTDTQYF. Complete variable domain (other parts from reference TRBV7-3 and TRBJ2-3): GAGVSQTPSNKVTEKGKYVELRCDPISGHTALYWYRQSLGQGPEFLIYFQGTGAADDSGLPNDRFFAVRPEGSVSTLKIQRTERGDSAVYLCASRPSGNTDTQYFGPGTRLTVL.

A word on this clone: At one boundary the junction diverges from the germline segment, which might be a read error. The V and J genes are TRBV6-1 and TRBJ2-5, with D hard to call. The CDR3 spans 15 residues. The germline CDR1 and CDR2 sequences are MNHNS and SASEGT. DNA of the CDR3: TGTGCCAGCAGTGAATCAAGAGGTTCCCAAGGGACCCAGTACTTC. Residues: CASSESRGSQGTQYF.

This clone was observed a single time. The rearrangement joins TRBV19 to TRBJ2-1; no clear D. Germline-derived CDR1 and CDR2 are LNHDA and SQIVND (reference sequence). The V end was cut by 7 bases, the J end by 6 bases, with 16 bases between. This CDR3 region has 14 residues. Here the CDR3 DNA reads TGTGCCAGTATGTCCCCCGGCCAGGTCAATGAGCAGTTCTTC. Its translation is CASMSPGQVNEQFF.

The CDR3 protein is CASSYTQREGSYEQFF. CDR3 in DNA: TGTGCCAGCAGTTATACCCAGCGGGAGGGGTCCTATGAGCAGTTCTTC. The gene calls are TRBV27 and TRBJ2-1, with TRBD2 matching 10 bases. The V gene's germline CDR1 is MNHEY and CDR2 SMNVEV (reference sequence). The CDR3 totals 16 residues. V trimming: 4 bases; J trimming: 8 bases; junction bases outside the gene matches: 11.

The rearrangement joins TRBV2 to TRBJ2-3; 8 nucleotides line up with TRBD1. The CDR3 consists of 15 residues. After removal of 4 bases from V and 0 bases from J, the junction contained 3 bases not matched to a gene. In germline, CDR1 is SNHLY, CDR2 FYNNEI. CDR3 region: CASSGQGSSTDTQYF. CDR3 coding DNA: TGTGCCAGCAGTGGACAGGGGTCTAGCACAGATACGCAGTATTTT.

J is TRBJ2-7 and V is TRBV7-6; 9 bases align to TRBD1. Per germline, CDR1 SGHVS and CDR2 FNYEAQ. V gave up 1 base and J gave up 1 base; unmatched junction bases: 2. CDR3 size: 15 residues. CDR3 sequence: CASSLEQGASYEQYF. CDR3 sequence (DNA): TGTGCCAGCAGCTTAGAACAGGGGGCTTCCTACGAGCAGTACTTC.

V is TRBV5-1 and J is TRBJ2-7; 12 nucleotides line up with TRBD1. V dropped 3 bases and J dropped 7; count of bases not matched to a gene: 8. This CDR3 is 15 amino acids long. Germline CDR1 and CDR2: SGHRS and YFSETQ. CDR3 coding DNA: TGCGCCAGCAGCTCGACGGGACAGGGGGCGCAGGAGCAGTACTTC. Translated, it gives CASSSTGQGAQEQYF.

The DNA of the CDR3 is TGCAGCGTTGAAGAGGAGCGCGGGACGGGAGAGACCCAGTACTTC. It specifies CSVEEERGTGETQYF. The chain couples TRBV29-1 to TRBJ2-5, with a tentative D call TRBD2 (6 bases). The V gene's germline CDR1 is SQVTM and CDR2 ANQGSEA. With 0 bases removed from V and 4 bases from J, the gap between germline ends came to 15 bases. The CDR3 spans 15 residues.

The rearrangement links TRBV5-1 to TRBJ2-5; a weak D match, TRBD2 (6 bases). Per the germline V gene, CDR1 is SGHRS and CDR2 is YFSETQ. V lost 0 bases to trimming and J lost 2 bases, with 14 bases between them. The CDR3 has 16 amino acids. Here the CDR3 DNA reads TGCGCCAGCAGCTTGGCTCCCTCTGCGGGGCAAGAGACCCAGTACTTC. This translates into CASSLAPSAGQETQYF.

The chain links TRBV5-4 to TRBJ2-6; D call uncertain. With 0 bases removed from V and 4 bases from J, the gap between germline ends came to 11 bases. The germline V gene has CDR1 SGHNT and CDR2 YYREEE (reference sequence). The CDR3 extends over 16 amino acids. CDR3 in amino acids: CASSLGSSHGANVLTF. As DNA, the CDR3 is TGTGCCAGCAGCTTGGGGAGCTCCCACGGGGCCAACGTCCTGACTTTC. Filled out from reference TRBV5-4 and TRBJ2-6, the complete variable domain reads ETGVTQSPTHLIKTRGQQVTLRCSSQSGHNTVSWYQQALGQGPQFIFQYYREEENGRGNFPPRFSGLQFPNYSSELNVNALELDDSALYLCASSLGSSHGANVLTFGAGSRLTVL.

The gene calls are TRBV5-6 and TRBJ1-2, with 10 nucleotides matching TRBD1. This CDR3 comprises 16 residues. The V segment lost 1 base and the J segment 2 bases; nucleotides outside the gene matches: 5. Germline values: CDR1 SGHDT, CDR2 YYEEEE. The CDR3 is CASSLRTGGGNYGYTF. For the CDR3, the DNA is TGTGCCAGCAGCTTGCGGACAGGGGGAGGGAACTATGGCTACACCTTC.

The V and J genes are TRBV29-1 and TRBJ1-1, with D perhaps TRBD1 (5 bases). The V gene lost 6 bases and the J gene lost 0 bases, with 17 bases spanning the gap. Germline V CDR1 and CDR2: SQVTM, ANQGSEA. The CDR3 totals 15 residues. The CDR3 DNA follows: TGCAGCGTCACAGGTCAAGGGGCCCTGAACACTGAAGCTTTCTTT. Translated: CSVTGQGALNTEAFF.

This chain uses TRBV4-2 with TRBJ2-1; 8 nucleotides line up with TRBD1. Germline CDR1 is LGHNA and CDR2 is YNFKEQ. The CDR3 is 14 residues long. V shed 4 bases, J shed 8 bases, and the junction held 7 bases outside the gene matches. In DNA, the CDR3 is TGTGCCAGCAGCCCCTGGGACAGGAAACATGAGCAGTTCTTC. Protein: CASSPWDRKHEQFF.

This chain uses TRBV20-1 with TRBJ1-5, with a weak D call TRBD1 (6 bases). CDR1 is DFQATT and CDR2 is SNEGSKA in the germline V gene (reference sequence). This CDR3 comprises 10 residues. The ends were cut back, 6 bases at V and 11 bases at J, with 11 bases in the middle. CDR3 nucleotides: TGCAGTGCAGGGAGGGGGGCCCAGCATTTT. This gives the protein CSAGRGAQHF.

The chain couples TRBV2 to TRBJ2-1; 8 bases fit TRBD2. Trimming removed 3 bases from V and 0 bases from J; junction bases left unmatched: 4. The CDR3 contains 16 residues. The germline gives CDR1 SNHLY, CDR2 FYNNEI. CDR3 amino acids: CASSDRRGGSYNEQFF. CDR3 coding DNA: TGTGCCAGCAGTGACCGACGGGGGGGCTCCTACAATGAGCAGTTCTTC.

J is TRBJ1-1 and V is TRBV19; unclear D gene. Germline-derived CDR1 and CDR2 are LNHDA and SQIVND (reference sequence). The CDR3 is 18 residues long. V was cut by 5 bases and J by 3 bases, with 25 bases left in between. Here the CDR3 reads CASSPVPVGRRHHTEAFF. DNA for the CDR3: TGTGCCAGTAGTCCGGTGCCGGTGGGCAGGAGGCACCACACTGAAGCTTTCTTT. The full variable domain, in which reference TRBV19 and TRBJ1-1 provide the parts outside the CDR3, is DGGITQSPKYLFRKEGQNVTLSCEQNLNHDAMYWYRQDPGQGLRLIYYSQIVNDFQKGDIAEGYSVSREKKESFPLTVTSAQKNPTAFYLCASSPVPVGRRHHTEAFFGQGTRLTVV.

This rearrangement joins TRBV4-1 to TRBJ1-1; 7 bases are shared with TRBD1. The CDR3 contains 13 residues. After removal of 3 bases from V and 8 bases from J, the junction contained 6 bases not matched to a gene. Per the germline V gene, CDR1 is MGHRA and CDR2 is YSYEKL. CDR3 sequence reads: CASSQEGQEEAFF. As DNA, the CDR3 is TGCGCCAGCAGCCAGGAAGGACAGGAGGAAGCTTTCTTT.

V gene TRBV6-5 combines with J gene TRBJ1-3; D call uncertain. The CDR3 covers 15 residues. The ends were cut back, 4 bases at V and 2 bases at J, with 12 bases in the middle. Germline V gene data show CDR1 as MNHEY and CDR2 as SVGAGI. The CDR3 spells CASSWSQRPGNTIYF. The CDR3 DNA sequence: TGTGCCAGCAGTTGGAGCCAACGGCCTGGAAACACCATATATTTT.

V and J are TRBV19 and TRBJ1-2, with D perhaps matching TRBD1 (5 bases). Germline CDR1 reads LNHDA; CDR2 reads SQIVND (reference sequence). V was clipped by 3 bases and J by 0 bases, with 14 bases between them. The CDR3 length is 16 residues. The CDR3 protein is CASSMQGSQANYGYTF. In DNA, the CDR3 is TGTGCCAGTAGTATGCAGGGATCCCAGGCTAACTATGGCTACACCTTC.

The chain joins TRBV15 to TRBJ2-5; TRBD2 aligns across 7 bases. The V and J ends lost 4 bases and 8 bases, in that order; junction bases with no gene match: 10. The CDR3 loop spans 14 amino acids. CDR1 LNHNV and CDR2 YYDKDF come from the germline V gene (reference sequence). The CDR3 DNA reads as TGTGCCACCAGCATACGGACTAGTCGGGACACCCAGTACTTC. Translated, it gives CATSIRTSRDTQYF.

This rearrangement joins TRBV18 to TRBJ2-7; 7 bases are shared with TRBD1. CDR3 size: 12 residues. Germline trimming cut 3 bases from V and 5 bases from J; bases unmatched to any gene: 1. The germline CDR1 and CDR2 sequences are KGHSH and LQKENI. CDR3: CASSPDRDEQYF. DNA of the CDR3: TGTGCCAGCTCACCTGACAGGGACGAGCAGTACTTC.

The J gene is TRBJ2-3, the V gene TRBV30; 12 positions match TRBD2. Losses at the gene ends were 1 base for V and 4 bases for J; bases not matched to a gene: 0. CDR1 and CDR2 from the germline V gene are GTSNPN and SVGIG (reference sequence). This CDR3 has 14 residues. The CDR3 protein is CAWSASGRADTQYF. The DNA of the CDR3 is TGTGCCTGGAGTGCTAGCGGGAGGGCAGATACGCAGTATTTT.

V is TRBV7-6 and J is TRBJ2-5; 7 bases line up with TRBD1. The CDR3 runs 17 residues. Losses at the gene ends were 5 bases for V and 1 base for J; bases not matched to a gene: 13. Germline CDR1 is SGHVS and CDR2 is FNYEAQ. CDR3 residues: CASSHSRKQGIQETQYF. The CDR3 DNA reads as TGTGCCAGCAGCCATAGTCGAAAACAGGGGATCCAAGAGACCCAGTACTTC. The whole variable domain, remainder taken from reference TRBV7-6 and TRBJ2-5, is GAGVSQSPRYKVTKRGQDVALRCDPISGHVSLYWYRQALGQGPEFLTYFNYEAQQDKSGLPNDRFSAERPEGSISTLTIQRTEQRDSAMYRCASSHSRKQGIQETQYFGPGTRLLVL.

The V call is TRBV29-1, the J call TRBJ2-3; 7 bases are shared with TRBD1. Germline loops: CDR1 SQVTM, CDR2 ANQGSEA. V lost 5 bases, J lost 0 bases, and 8 bases stayed unmatched. The CDR3 loop spans 15 amino acids. The CDR3 sequence: CSVWDRTPSTDTQYF. In DNA form, the CDR3 reads TGCAGCGTTTGGGACAGAACCCCTAGCACAGATACGCAGTATTTT.

The chain links TRBV2 to TRBJ1-1, with 7 positions matching TRBD1. The germline V gene encodes CDR1 SNHLY and CDR2 FYNNEI. The J segment lost 5 bases and the V segment lost 6 bases, leaving 15 bases of the junction unmatched. CDR3 length equals 16 residues. This CDR3 reads CASRSQGILGGTEAFF. The CDR3 DNA is TGTGCCAGCAGATCACAGGGGATACTAGGAGGTACTGAAGCTTTCTTT. Complete variable domain (other parts from reference TRBV2 and TRBJ1-1): EPEVTQTPSHQVTQMGQEVILRCVPISNHLYFYWYRQILGQKVEFLVSFYNNEISEKSEIFDDQFSVERPDGSNFTLKIRSTKLEDSAMYFCASRSQGILGGTEAFFGQGTRLTVV.

The chain has TRBV6-6 and TRBJ1-2; D call uncertain. V lost 2 bases to trimming and J lost 2 bases, with 6 bases between them. CDR1 and CDR2 from the germline V gene are MNHNY and SVGAGI (reference sequence). The CDR3 contains 13 residues. The CDR3 loop is CASSYAENYGYTF. The CDR3 region has the DNA TGTGCCAGCAGTTACGCGGAGAACTATGGCTACACCTTC.

The chain employs TRBV5-5 and TRBJ2-7, with TRBD2 identical over 12 bases. V was pared by 4 bases and J by 2 bases, with 7 bases of the junction left unmatched. This CDR3 is 16 amino acids long. CDR1 is SGHKS and CDR2 is YYEKEE in the germline V gene (reference sequence). CDR3 bases: TGTGCCAGCAGCCCCCGGACTAGCGGGGCCACCTACGAGCAGTACTTC. It translates to CASSPRTSGATYEQYF.

The gene calls are TRBV20-1 and TRBJ1-2, with unresolved D. Germline V CDR1 and CDR2: DFQATT, SNEGSKA (reference sequence). CDR3 size: 11 residues. V was pared by 2 bases and J by 4 bases, with 5 bases between. The CDR3 loop is CSARSVYGYTF. CDR3 coding DNA: TGCAGTGCTAGATCGGTCTATGGCTACACCTTC.